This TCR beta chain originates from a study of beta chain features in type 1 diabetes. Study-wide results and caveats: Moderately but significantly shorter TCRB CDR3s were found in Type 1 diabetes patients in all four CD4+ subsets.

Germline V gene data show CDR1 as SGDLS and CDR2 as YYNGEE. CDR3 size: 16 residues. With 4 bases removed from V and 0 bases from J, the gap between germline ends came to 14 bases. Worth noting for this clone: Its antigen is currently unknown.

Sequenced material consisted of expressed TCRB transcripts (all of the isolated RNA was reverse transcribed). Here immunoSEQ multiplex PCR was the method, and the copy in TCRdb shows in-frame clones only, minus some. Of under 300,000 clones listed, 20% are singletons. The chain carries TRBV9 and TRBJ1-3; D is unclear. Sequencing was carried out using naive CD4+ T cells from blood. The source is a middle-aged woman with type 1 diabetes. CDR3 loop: CASSPLPNLSGNTIYF. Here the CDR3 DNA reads TGTGCCAGCAGCCCCCTACCGAACCTCTCTGGAAACACCATATATTTT.